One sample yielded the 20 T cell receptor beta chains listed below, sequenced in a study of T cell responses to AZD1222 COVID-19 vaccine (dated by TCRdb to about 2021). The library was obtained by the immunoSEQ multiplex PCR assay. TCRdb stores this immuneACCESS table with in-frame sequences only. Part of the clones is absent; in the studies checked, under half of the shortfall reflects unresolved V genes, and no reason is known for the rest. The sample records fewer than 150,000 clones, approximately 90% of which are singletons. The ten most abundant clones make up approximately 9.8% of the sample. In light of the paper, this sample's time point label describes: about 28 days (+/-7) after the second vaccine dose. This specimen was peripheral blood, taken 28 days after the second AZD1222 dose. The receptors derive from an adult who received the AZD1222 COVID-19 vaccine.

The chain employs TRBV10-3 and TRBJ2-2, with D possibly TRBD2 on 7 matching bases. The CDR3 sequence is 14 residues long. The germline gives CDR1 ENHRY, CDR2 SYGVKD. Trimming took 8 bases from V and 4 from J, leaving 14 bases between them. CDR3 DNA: TGTGCCATCTGGGGGGGGCAGGGCACCGGGGAGCTGTTTTTT. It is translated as CAIWGGQGTGELFF.

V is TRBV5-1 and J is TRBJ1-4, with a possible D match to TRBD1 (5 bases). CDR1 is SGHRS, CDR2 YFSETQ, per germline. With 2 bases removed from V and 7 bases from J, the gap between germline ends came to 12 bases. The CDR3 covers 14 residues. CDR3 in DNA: TGCGCCAGCAGCTTCGGAAGCCAGGGTGAAAAACTGTTTTTT. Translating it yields CASSFGSQGEKLFF.

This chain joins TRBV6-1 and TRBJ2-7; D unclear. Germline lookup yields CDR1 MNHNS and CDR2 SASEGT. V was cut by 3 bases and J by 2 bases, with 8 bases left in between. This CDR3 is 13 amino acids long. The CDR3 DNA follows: TGTGCCAGCAGTGATCTCGGTCCCTACGAGCAGTACTTC. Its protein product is CASSDLGPYEQYF.

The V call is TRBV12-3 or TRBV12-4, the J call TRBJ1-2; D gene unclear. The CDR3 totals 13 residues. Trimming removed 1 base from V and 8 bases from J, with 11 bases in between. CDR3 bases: TGTGCCAGCAGTTTAGTGTCTGGGAGGGGCTACACCTTC. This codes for CASSLVSGRGYTF.

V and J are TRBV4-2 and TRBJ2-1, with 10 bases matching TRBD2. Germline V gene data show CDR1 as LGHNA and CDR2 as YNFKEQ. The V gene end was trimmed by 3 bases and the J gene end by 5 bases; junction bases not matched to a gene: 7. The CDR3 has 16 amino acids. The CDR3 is CASSQPLAGEHNEQFF. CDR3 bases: TGTGCCAGCAGCCAGCCTCTAGCGGGGGAGCACAATGAGCAGTTCTTC.

DNA for the CDR3: TGCGCCAGCAGCTTGGCTTCAGGGGGAGATCAGCCCCAGCATTTT. Residues: CASSLASGGDQPQHF. This chain joins TRBV5-1 and TRBJ1-5; 7 bases agree with TRBD1. V gave up 0 bases and J gave up 5 bases; unmatched junction bases: 5. Per the germline V gene, CDR1 is SGHRS and CDR2 is YFSETQ. This CDR3 has 15 amino acids. The full variable domain, completed using reference TRBV5-1 and TRBJ1-5, is KAGVTQTPRYLIKTRGQQVTLSCSPISGHRSVSWYQQTPGQGLQFLFEYFSETQRNKGNFPGRFSGRQFSNSRSEMNVSTLELGDSALYLCASSLASGGDQPQHFGDGTRLSIL.

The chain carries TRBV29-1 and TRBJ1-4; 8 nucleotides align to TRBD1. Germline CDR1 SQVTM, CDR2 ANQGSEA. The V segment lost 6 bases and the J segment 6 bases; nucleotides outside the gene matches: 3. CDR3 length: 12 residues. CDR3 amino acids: CSVRQGYEKLFF. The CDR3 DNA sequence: TGCAGCGTGAGACAGGGGTATGAAAAACTGTTTTTT.

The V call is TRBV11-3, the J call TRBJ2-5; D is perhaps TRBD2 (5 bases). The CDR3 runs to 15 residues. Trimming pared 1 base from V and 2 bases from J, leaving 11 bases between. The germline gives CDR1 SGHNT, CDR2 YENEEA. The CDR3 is CASSLGGAIQETQYF. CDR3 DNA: TGTGCCAGCAGCTTAGGGGGAGCCATTCAAGAGACCCAGTACTTC.

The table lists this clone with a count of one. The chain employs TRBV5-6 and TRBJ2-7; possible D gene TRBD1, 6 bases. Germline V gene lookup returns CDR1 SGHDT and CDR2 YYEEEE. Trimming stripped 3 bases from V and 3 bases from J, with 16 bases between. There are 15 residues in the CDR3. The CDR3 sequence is CASSWGRGSGYEQYF. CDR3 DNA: TGTGCCAGCAGCTGGGGGCGAGGGAGCGGCTACGAGCAGTACTTC.

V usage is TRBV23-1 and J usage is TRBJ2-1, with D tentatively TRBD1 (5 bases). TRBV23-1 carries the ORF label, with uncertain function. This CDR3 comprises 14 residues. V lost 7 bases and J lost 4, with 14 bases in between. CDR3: CASTQGNLYNEQFF. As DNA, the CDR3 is TGCGCCAGCACCCAGGGTAACCTGTACAATGAGCAGTTCTTC.

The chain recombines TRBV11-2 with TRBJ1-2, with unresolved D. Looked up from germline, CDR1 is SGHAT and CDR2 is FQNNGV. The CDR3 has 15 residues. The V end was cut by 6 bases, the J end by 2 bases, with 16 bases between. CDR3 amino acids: CASSHPPPSNYGYTF. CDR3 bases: TGTGCCAGCAGTCACCCCCCGCCAAGCAACTATGGCTACACCTTC.

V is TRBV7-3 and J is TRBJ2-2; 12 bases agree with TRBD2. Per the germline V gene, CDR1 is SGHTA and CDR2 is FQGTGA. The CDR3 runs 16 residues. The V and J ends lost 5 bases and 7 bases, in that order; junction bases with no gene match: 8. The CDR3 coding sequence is TGTGCCAGCAGCACTAGCGGGGGGCCAGTCAGCGGGGAGCTGTTTTTT. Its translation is CASSTSGGPVSGELFF.

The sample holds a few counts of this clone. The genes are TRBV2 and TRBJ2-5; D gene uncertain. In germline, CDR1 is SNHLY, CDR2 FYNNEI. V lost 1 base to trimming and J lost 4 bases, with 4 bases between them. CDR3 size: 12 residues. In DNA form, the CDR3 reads TGTGCCAGCAGTGAAGATGGAGAGACCCAGTACTTC. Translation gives CASSEDGETQYF.

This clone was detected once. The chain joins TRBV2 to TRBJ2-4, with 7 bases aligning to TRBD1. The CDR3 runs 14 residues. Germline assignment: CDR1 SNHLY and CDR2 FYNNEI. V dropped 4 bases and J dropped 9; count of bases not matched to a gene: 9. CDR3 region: CASSGRGSSAIQYF. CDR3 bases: TGTGCCAGCAGTGGCAGGGGGAGCTCGGCCATTCAGTACTTC.

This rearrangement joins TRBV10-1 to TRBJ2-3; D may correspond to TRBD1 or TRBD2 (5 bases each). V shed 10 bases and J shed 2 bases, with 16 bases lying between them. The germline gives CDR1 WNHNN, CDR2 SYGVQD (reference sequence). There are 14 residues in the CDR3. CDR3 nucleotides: TGCGCCATCCCAGGCAGGGAGAACACAGATACGCAGTATTTT. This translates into CAIPGRENTDTQYF.

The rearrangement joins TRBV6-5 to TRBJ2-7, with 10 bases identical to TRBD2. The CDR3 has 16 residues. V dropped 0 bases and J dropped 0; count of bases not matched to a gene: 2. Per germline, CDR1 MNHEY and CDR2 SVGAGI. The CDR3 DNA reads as TGTGCCAGCAGTTACTCGAAGCGGGGGGGCTCCTACGAGCAGTACTTC. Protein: CASSYSKRGGSYEQYF.

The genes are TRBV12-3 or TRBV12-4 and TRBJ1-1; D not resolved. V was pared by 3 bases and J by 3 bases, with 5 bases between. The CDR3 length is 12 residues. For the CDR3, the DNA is TGTGCCAGCAGTTTGAGCTACACTGAAGCTTTCTTT. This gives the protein CASSLSYTEAFF.

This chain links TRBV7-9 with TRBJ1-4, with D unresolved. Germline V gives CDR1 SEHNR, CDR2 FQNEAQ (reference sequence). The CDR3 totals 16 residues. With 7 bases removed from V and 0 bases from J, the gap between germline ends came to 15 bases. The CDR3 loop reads CASTPSRGATNEKLFF. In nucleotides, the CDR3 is TGTGCCAGCACCCCCAGCCGGGGAGCAACTAATGAAAAACTGTTTTTT.

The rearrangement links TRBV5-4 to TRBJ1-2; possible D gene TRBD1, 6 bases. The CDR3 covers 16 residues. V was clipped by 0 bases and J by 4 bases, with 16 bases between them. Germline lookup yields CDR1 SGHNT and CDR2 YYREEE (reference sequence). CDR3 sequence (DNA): TGTGCCAGCAGCTTGGGCACGGGGGGCTCTGGCTATGGCTACACCTTC. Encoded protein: CASSLGTGGSGYGYTF.

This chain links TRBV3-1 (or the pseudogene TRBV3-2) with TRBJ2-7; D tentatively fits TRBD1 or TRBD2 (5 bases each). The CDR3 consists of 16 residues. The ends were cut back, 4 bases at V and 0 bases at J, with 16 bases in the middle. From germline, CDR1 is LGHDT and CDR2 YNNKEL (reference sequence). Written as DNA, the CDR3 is TGTGCCAGCAGCCTACACGGGACGTCGAGCTCCTACGAGCAGTACTTC. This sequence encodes CASSLHGTSSSYEQYF.